This T cell receptor beta chain was observed in a study of blood T cell repertoires in COVID-19. Study summary: COVID-19 samples collected from the United States, Italy and Spain covered acute and convalescent phases. PBMCs, B-cell-depleted T cells, or T cells were the source of the cDNA or gDNA that made up the material.

This clone was detected once. In the original processing: The assay estimated nucleated cells by amplifying reference gene primers. Clones were read by immunoSEQ multiplex PCR, and TCRdb kept only the in-frame ones, dropping some. V and J calls and clone size are those listed in that table; D and trimming were worked out from the DNA. The profile covers 150,000 to 200,000 clones, with under 95% appearing a single time and over 15% taken by the ten largest. The specimen was peripheral blood. The TCR originated in a man in his 60s with active or convalescent COVID-19.

The CDR3 here is CAWSPHRGLYTEAFF. DNA for the CDR3: TGTGCCTGGAGTCCTCACAGGGGGCTTTATACTGAAGCTTTCTTT. V is TRBV30 and J is TRBJ1-1; 9 bases fit TRBD1. Germline lookup yields CDR1 GTSNPN and CDR2 SVGIG (reference sequence). V gave up 2 bases and J gave up 5 bases; unmatched junction bases: 9. This CDR3 comprises 15 residues.